A selection of T cell receptor beta chains follows, all from one sample in a study of breast tumors, draining lymph nodes, adjacent tissues. TCRdb re-called the multiplex PCR reads with MiXCR, one entry per CDR3 protein. The repertoire consists of some 130,000 distinct CDR3 sequences, with approximately 22% occurring once and the leading ten covering roughly 2.4%. The material sequenced was axillary lymph node tissue. The receptors were sampled from a female donor with breast cancer. Some clones in this sample may be carry-over from other donors' samples. The CDR3 runs from the conserved cysteine through the conserved F or W. D genes are given only for firm matches. Size is stated for part of the rows, as once, few or many counts, or as a class when the clone is expanded.

14	TRBD1	many	TRBJ1-2	TRBV7-6	TGTGCCAGCAGCTTAGACAGGGGAAACTATGGCTACACCTTC	CASSLDRGNYGYTF
15	.	.	TRBJ1-5	TRBV27	TGTGCCAACAGTTTATCGGCAGGGTGGAATCAGCCCCAGCATTTT	CANSLSAGWNQPQHF
13	.	many	TRBJ2-3	TRBV10-1	TGCGCCAGAGGCGCGGGTTTCACAGATACGCAGTATTTT	CARGAGFTDTQYF
14	TRBD2	few	TRBJ2-2	TRBV6-5	TGTGCCAGCGGGGGCGCGGGAGGGACCGGGGAGCTGTTTTTT	CASGGAGGTGELFF
17	TRBD1	many	TRBJ2-1	TRBV20-1	TGCAGTGCTAGAGAGCAGGGGGCATCCCAGATTTACAATGAGCAGTTCTTC	CSAREQGASQIYNEQFF
15	TRBD2	many	TRBJ2-1	TRBV15	TGTGCCACCAGCAGCGGACTAGCGGGCATCAATGAGCAGTTCTTC	CATSSGLAGINEQFF
15	.	few	TRBJ1-2	TRBV28	TGTGCCAGCAGTTTACCGTCCTCGGCGGGCTATGGCTACACCTTC	CASSLPSSAGYGYTF
15	TRBD2	.	TRBJ2-1	TRBV6-5	TGTGCCAGCAGTCAAAGCGGGAGACCCACCAATGAGCAGTTCTTC	CASSQSGRPTNEQFF
17	TRBD1	many	TRBJ2-1	TRBV5-1	TGCGCCAGCAGCTTTTCCCTCAGGCAGGGGGTATACAATGAGCAGTTCTTC	CASSFSLRQGVYNEQFF
14	TRBD2	many	TRBJ2-3	TRBV28	TGTGCCAGCAGTTTATTGGCGGGAGAAGATACGCAGTATTTT	CASSLLAGEDTQYF
15	.	many	TRBJ1-5	TRBV11-3	TGTGCCAGCAGCTTAGAAGGTACGAGGGGCCAGCCCCAGCATTTT	CASSLEGTRGQPQHF
12	.	many	TRBJ2-7	TRBV6-1	TGTGCCAGCAAGGGGGTAGGCTACGAGCAGTACTTC	CASKGVGYEQYF
16	TRBD2	many	TRBJ2-1	TRBV19	TGTGCCAGTAGTAAGTCTAGCGGGAGCTCCTACAATGAGCAGTTCTTC	CASSKSSGSSYNEQFF
17	TRBD1	.	TRBJ2-1	TRBV4-1	TGCGCCAGCAGCCCCTTCCTCCGGGACAGGGAAGGTGGTGAGCAGTTCTTC	CASSPFLRDREGGEQFF